This entry concerns a single T cell receptor (beta chain). Its specificity is not known. Researchers prepared the TCRbeta library using unique molecular identifiers, the study reports. TCRdb re-derived calls from the PCR reads in MiXCR, one entry per CDR3 protein. This sample has about 610,000 distinct CDR3 sequences, with 25% to 30% found just once. This CDR3 has 19 amino acids. V trimming: 3 bases; J trimming: 0 bases; junction bases outside the gene matches: 13. Germline V lookup: CDR1 DFQATT, CDR2 SNEGSKA (reference sequence). This record belongs to a study of T-cell reconstitution after alpha-beta-depleted transplantation in children. Points from the study as a whole: When one year had passed after transplant, most T-cell counts and diversity came from newly produced T cells. At day 60, the high TCRbeta diversity found in some patients originated from recipient T cells and thymic progenitors that had survived. There were reportedly several hundred expanded graft clones from which alpha-beta T cells came about two months after transplant.

The sample here was PBMCs, taken before TCRalphabeta/CD19-depleted stem cell transplant. The TCR originated in a boy under three years old with Wiskott-Aldrich syndrome, due to receive a stem cell transplant. V usage is TRBV20-1 and J usage is TRBJ2-6; TRBD2 matches at 8 bases. CDR3 in DNA: TGCAGTGCTAGCCCTTTACTGATCGGGAGGGGCTCTGGGGCCAACGTCCTGACTTTC. Protein: CSASPLLIGRGSGANVLTF.